This T cell receptor (beta chain) emerged from a study of T-cell reconstitution after alpha-beta-depleted transplantation in children. This clonotype showed up many times. The germline V gene encodes CDR1 DFQATT and CDR2 SNEGSKA (reference sequence). CDR3 length equals 16 residues. V was cut by 0 bases and J by 0 bases, with 12 bases left in between. Preparation of the TCRbeta library used unique molecular identifiers. TCRdb re-analysed the PCR reads in MiXCR, keeping a single row per CDR3 protein. The sample holds about 610,000 distinct CDR3 sequences, 10% to 13% seen once. V usage is TRBV20-1 and J usage is TRBJ1-5; TRBD1 is a possible D gene (6 bases). The source is a human donor who donated a stem cell graft to a child with acute myeloid leukemia. Sequences were derived from PBMCs from the stem cell graft donor, sampled from the stem cell graft. CDR3 region: CSARDLGGASNQPQHF. Written as DNA, the CDR3 is TGCAGTGCTAGAGATCTTGGGGGGGCTAGCAATCAGCCCCAGCATTTT.